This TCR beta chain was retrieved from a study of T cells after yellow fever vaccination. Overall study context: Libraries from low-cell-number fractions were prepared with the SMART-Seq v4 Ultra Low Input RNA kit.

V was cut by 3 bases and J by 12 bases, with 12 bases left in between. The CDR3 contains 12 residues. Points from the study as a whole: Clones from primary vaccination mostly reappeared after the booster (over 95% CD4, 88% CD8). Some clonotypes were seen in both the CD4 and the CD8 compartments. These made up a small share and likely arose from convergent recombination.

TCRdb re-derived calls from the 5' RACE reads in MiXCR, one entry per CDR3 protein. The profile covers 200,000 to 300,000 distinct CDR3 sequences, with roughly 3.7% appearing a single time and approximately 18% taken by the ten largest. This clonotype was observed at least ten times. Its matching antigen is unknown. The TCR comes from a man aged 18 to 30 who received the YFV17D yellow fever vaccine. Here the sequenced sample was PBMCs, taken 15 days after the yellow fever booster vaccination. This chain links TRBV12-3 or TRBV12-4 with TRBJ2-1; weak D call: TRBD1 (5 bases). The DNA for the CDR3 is TGTGCCAGCAGTTTGCAGGGTCTGATGCAGTTCTTC. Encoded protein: CASSLQGLMQFF.